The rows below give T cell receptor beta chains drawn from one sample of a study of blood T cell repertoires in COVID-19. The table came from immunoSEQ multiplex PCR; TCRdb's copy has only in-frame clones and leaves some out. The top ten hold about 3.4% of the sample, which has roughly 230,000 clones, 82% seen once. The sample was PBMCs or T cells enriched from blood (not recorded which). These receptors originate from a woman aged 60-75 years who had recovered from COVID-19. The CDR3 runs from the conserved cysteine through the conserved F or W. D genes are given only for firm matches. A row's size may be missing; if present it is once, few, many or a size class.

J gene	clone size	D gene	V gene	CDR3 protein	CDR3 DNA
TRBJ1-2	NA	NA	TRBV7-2	CASSLEAGRGYTF	TGTGCCAGCAGCTTAGAGGCAGGGCGCGGCTACACCTTC
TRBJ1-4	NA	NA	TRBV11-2	CASSPDTEKLFF	TGTGCCAGCAGCCCGGACACTGAAAAACTGTTTTTT
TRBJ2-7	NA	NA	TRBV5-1	CASSFYGSDDGQYF	TGCGCCAGCAGCTTTTACGGGAGTGACGACGGGCAGTACTTC
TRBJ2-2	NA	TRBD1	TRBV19	CASSRQTGATGELFF	TGTGCCAGTAGTAGACAGACAGGGGCCACCGGGGAGCTGTTTTTT
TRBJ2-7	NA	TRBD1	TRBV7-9	CASSSGQVEQYF	TGTGCCAGCAGCTCGGGACAGGTCGAGCAGTACTTC
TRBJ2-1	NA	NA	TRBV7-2	CASSLGYGESNEQFF	TGTGCCAGCAGCTTAGGATATGGGGAGAGTAATGAGCAGTTCTTC
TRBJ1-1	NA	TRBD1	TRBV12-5	CASGLVLGQERNTEAFF	TGTGCTAGTGGTTTGGTACTCGGACAGGAGCGAAACACTGAAGCTTTCTTT
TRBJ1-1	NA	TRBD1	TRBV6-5	CASSSGQGYGNTEAFF	TGTGCCAGCAGTTCAGGACAGGGTTACGGGAACACTGAAGCTTTCTTT
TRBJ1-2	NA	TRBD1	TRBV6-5	CASRTADREMGYTF	TGTGCCAGCAGGACGGCAGACAGGGAGATGGGCTACACCTTC
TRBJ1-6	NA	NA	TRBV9	CASSVYGSPLHF	TGTGCCAGCAGCGTATACGGTTCACCCCTCCACTTT
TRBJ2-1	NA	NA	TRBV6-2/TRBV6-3	CASSYSGHEQFF	TGTGCCAGCAGTTACTCTGGCCATGAGCAGTTCTTC
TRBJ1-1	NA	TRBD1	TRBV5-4	CASSKNRGGGTEAFF	TGTGCCAGCAGCAAAAACAGGGGAGGTGGCACTGAAGCTTTCTTT
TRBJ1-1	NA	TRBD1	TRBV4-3	CASSQGQGDTEAFF	TGCGCCAGCAGCCAAGGACAGGGCGACACTGAAGCTTTCTTT
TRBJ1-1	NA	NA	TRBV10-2	CASSVSQGTMNTEAFF	TGCGCCAGCAGTGTGTCCCAGGGAACCATGAACACTGAAGCTTTCTTT
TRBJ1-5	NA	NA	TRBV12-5	CASGTGTQPQHF	TGTGCTAGTGGAACAGGGACTCAGCCCCAGCATTTT
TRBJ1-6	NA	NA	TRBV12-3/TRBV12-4	CASRWTDNSPLHF	TGTGCCAGCAGGTGGACAGATAATTCACCCCTCCACTTT
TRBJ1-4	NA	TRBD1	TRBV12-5	CASGLVVGQGYEKLFF	TGTGCTAGTGGTTTGGTAGTCGGACAGGGGTACGAAAAACTGTTTTTT
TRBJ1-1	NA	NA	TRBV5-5	CASSLAAGADEAFF	TGTGCCAGCAGCTTGGCTGCAGGGGCAGATGAAGCTTTCTTT
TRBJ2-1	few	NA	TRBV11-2	CASSSKLSSYNEQFF	TGTGCCAGCAGCTCGAAACTAAGCTCCTACAATGAGCAGTTCTTC
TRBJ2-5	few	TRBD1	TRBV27	CASSLNPRTGGRETQYF	TGTGCCAGCAGTTTGAACCCTAGGACAGGGGGCAGGGAGACCCAGTACTTC
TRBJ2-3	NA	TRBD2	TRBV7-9	CASSLASGRDTQYF	TGTGCCAGCAGCTTAGCTAGCGGGAGAGATACGCAGTATTTT
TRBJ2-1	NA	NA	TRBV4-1	CASSQVPGVPYNEQFF	TGCGCCAGCAGCCAAGTGCCGGGAGTTCCCTACAATGAGCAGTTCTTC
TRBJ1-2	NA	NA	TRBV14	CASSTRTDNYGYTF	TGTGCCAGCAGCACCCGGACAGATAACTATGGCTACACCTTC
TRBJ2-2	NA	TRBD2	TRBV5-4	CASSGGLAGTGELFF	TGTGCCAGCAGCGGGGGACTAGCGGGCACCGGGGAGCTGTTTTTT
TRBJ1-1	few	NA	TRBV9	CASSVGEEDTEAFF	TGTGCCAGCAGCGTAGGCGAGGAGGACACTGAAGCTTTCTTT
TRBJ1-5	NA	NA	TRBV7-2	CASSQDGSWQPQHF	TGTGCCAGCAGCCAGGACGGGAGTTGGCAGCCCCAGCATTTT
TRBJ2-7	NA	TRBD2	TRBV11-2	CASSSSGPSSYEQYF	TGTGCCAGCAGCAGTAGCGGGCCTAGCTCCTACGAGCAGTACTTC
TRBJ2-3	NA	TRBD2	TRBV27	CASSPSLAGVSDTQYF	TGTGCCAGCAGTCCCTCACTAGCGGGAGTTTCAGATACGCAGTATTTT
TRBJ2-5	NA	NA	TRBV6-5	CASSYPGHLETQYF	TGTGCCAGCAGTTACCCAGGGCATCTAGAGACCCAGTACTTC
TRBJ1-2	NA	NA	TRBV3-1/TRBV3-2	CASSPRTAHGYTF	TGTGCCAGCAGCCCTAGGACAGCGCATGGCTACACCTTC
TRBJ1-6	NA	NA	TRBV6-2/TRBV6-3	CASSYLRGSYNSPLHF	TGTGCCAGCAGTTATTTAAGAGGCTCCTATAATTCACCCCTCCACTTT
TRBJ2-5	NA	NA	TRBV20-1	CSARAQETQYF	TGCAGTGCTAGAGCACAAGAGACCCAGTACTTC